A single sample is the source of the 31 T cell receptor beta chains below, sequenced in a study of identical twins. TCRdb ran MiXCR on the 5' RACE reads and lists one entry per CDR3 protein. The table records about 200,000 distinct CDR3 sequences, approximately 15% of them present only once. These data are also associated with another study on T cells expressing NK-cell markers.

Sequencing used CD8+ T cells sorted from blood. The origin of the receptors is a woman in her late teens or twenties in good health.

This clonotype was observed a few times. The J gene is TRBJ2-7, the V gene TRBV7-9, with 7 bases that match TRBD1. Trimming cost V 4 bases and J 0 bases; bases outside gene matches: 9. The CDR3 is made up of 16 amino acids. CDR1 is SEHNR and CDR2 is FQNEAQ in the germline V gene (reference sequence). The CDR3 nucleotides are TGTGCCAGCAGCTGGTTTGGGGGACAGAGCTCCTACGAGCAGTACTTC. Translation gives CASSWFGGQSSYEQYF.

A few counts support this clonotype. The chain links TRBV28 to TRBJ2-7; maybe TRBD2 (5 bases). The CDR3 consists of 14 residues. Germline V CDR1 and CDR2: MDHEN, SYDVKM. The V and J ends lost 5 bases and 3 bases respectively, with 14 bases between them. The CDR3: CASSPRLEGYEQYF. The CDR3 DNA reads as TGTGCCAGCAGTCCGAGGCTCGAGGGCTACGAGCAGTACTTC.

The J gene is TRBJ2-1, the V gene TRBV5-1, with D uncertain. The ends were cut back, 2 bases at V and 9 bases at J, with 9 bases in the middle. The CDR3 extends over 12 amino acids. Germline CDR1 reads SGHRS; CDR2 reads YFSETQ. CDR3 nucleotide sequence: TGCGCCAGCAGCTTAAGGGTAGGTGAGCAGTTCTTC. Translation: CASSLRVGEQFF.

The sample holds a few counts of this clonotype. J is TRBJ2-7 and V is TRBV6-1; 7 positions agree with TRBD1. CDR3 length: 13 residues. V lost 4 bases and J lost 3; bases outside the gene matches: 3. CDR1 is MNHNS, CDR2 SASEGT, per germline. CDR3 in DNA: TGTGCCAGCAGTGTCGGGACAGACTACGAGCAGTACTTC. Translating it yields CASSVGTDYEQYF.

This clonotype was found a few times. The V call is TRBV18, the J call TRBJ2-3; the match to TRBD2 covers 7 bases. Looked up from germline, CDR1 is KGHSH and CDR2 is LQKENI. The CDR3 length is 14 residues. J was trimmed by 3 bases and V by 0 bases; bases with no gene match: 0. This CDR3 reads CASSPPGGTDTQYF. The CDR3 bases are TGTGCCAGCTCACCACCGGGAGGGACAGATACGCAGTATTTT.

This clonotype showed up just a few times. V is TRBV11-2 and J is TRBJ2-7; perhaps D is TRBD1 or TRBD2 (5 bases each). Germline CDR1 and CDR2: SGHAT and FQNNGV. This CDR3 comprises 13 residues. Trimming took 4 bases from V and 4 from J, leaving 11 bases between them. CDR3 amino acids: CASSWGFTYEQYF. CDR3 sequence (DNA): TGTGCCAGCAGCTGGGGGTTTACATACGAGCAGTACTTC.

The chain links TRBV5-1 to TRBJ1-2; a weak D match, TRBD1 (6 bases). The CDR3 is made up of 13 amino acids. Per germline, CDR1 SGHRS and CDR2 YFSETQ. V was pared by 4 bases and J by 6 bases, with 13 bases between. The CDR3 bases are TGCGCCAGCAGCCTACAGGGTTTCAATGGCTACACCTTC. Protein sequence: CASSLQGFNGYTF.

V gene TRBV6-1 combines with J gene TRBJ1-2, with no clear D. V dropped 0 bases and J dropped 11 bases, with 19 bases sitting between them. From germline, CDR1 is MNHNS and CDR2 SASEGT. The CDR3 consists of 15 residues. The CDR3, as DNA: TGTGCCAGCAGTGAAGCGACATCCTGGATCGGAAAGTACACCTTC. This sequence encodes CASSEATSWIGKYTF.

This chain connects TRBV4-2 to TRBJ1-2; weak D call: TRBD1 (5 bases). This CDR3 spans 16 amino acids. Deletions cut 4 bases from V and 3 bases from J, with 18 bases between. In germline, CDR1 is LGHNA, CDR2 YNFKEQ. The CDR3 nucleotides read TGTGCCAGCAGCCTGCCGATAGGGGTTGGCGACTATGGCTACACCTTC. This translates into CASSLPIGVGDYGYTF.

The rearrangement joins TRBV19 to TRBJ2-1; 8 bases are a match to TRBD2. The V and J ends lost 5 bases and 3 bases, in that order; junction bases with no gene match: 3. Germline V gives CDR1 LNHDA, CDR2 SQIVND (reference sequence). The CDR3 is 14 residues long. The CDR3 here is CASSSGGNYNEQFF. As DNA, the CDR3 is TGTGCCAGTAGTTCGGGGGGGAACTACAATGAGCAGTTCTTC.

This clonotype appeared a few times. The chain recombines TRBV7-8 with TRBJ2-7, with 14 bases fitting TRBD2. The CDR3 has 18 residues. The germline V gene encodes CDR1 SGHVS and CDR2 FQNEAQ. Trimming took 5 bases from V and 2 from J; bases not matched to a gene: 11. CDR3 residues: CASSPGTSGSIHPYEQYF. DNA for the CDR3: TGTGCCAGCAGCCCGGGGACTAGCGGGAGTATCCATCCCTACGAGCAGTACTTC.

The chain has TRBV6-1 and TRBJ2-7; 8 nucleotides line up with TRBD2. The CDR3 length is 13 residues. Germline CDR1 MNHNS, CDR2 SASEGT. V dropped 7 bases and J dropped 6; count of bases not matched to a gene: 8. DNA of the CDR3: TGTGCCAGCACCCCGGGGGCGGGGGGCGAGCAGTACTTC. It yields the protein CASTPGAGGEQYF.

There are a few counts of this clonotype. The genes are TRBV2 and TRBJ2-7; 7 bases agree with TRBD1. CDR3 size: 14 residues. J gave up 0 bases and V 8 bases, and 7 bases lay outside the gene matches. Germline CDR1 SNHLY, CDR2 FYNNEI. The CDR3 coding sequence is TGTGCCAGCGAGGACAGGATCTCCTCCTACGAGCAGTACTTC. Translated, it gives CASEDRISSYEQYF.

As DNA, the CDR3 is TGCAGTGCTAGATATGGCGGGGAGCTGTTTTTT. It specifies CSARYGGELFF. The chain is built from TRBV20-1 and TRBJ2-2; D is unresolved. The CDR3 is 11 residues long. Looked up from germline, CDR1 is DFQATT and CDR2 is SNEGSKA (reference sequence). V was shortened by 2 bases and J by 7 bases, with 5 bases between the two germline ends.

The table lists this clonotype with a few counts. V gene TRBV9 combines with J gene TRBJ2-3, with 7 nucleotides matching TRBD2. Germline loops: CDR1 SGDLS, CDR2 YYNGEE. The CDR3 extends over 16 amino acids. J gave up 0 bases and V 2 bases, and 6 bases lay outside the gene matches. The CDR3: CASSVEGGPSTDTQYF. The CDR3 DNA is TGTGCCAGCAGCGTCGAGGGAGGGCCAAGCACAGATACGCAGTATTTT.

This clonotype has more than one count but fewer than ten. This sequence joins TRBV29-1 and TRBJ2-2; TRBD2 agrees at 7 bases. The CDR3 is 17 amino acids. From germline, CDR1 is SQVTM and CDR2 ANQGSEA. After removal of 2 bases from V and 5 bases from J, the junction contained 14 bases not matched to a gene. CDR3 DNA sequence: TGCAGCGTTGAAATGGGCCCTGGAAGGGAGGGGACCGGGGAGCTGTTTTTT. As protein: CSVEMGPGREGTGELFF.

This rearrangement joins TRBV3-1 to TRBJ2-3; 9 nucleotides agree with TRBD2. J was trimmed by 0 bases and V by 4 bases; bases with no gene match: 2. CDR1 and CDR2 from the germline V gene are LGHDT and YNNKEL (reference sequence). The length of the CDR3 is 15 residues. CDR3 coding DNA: TGTGCCAGCAGCCGAGGACTAGCGAGCACAGATACGCAGTATTTT. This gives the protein CASSRGLASTDTQYF.

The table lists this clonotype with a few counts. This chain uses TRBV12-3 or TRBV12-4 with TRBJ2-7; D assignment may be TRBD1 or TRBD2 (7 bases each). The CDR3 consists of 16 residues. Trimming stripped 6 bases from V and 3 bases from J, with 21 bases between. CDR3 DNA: TGTGCCAGCAGACTATTGGGAGGGGACAGCGTCTACGAGCAGTACTTC. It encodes CASRLLGGDSVYEQYF.

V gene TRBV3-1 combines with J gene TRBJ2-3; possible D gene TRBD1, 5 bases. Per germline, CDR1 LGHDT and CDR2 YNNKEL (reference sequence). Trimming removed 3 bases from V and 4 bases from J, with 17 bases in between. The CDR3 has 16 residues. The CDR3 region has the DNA TGTGCCAGCAGCCATCAGGGCCCCTGGACGCCAGATACGCAGTATTTT. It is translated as CASSHQGPWTPDTQYF.

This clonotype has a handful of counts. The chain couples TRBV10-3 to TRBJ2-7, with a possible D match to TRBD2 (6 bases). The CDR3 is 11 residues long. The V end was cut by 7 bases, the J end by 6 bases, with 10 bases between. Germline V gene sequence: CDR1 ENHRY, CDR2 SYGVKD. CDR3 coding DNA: TGTGCCATCACCGGGAGTGGCGAGCAGTACTTC. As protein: CAITGSGEQYF.

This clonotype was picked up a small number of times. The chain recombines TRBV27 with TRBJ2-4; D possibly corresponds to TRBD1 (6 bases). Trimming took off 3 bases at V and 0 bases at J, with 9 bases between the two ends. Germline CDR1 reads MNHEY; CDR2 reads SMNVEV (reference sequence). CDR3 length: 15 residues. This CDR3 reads CASSLGAGAKNIQYF. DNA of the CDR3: TGTGCCAGCAGTTTGGGGGCTGGAGCCAAAAACATTCAGTACTTC.

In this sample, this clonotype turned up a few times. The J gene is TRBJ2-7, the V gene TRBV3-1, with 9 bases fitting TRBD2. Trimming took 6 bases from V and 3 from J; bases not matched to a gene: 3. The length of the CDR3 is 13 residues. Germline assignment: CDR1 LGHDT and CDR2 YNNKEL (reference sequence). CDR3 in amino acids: CASRLAGLYEQYF. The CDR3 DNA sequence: TGTGCCAGCAGGCTAGCGGGACTCTACGAGCAGTACTTC.

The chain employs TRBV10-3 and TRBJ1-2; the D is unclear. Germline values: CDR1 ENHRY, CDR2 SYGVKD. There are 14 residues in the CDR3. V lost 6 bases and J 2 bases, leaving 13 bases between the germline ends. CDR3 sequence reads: CAIRETPHNYGYTF. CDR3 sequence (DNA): TGTGCCATCAGGGAGACCCCCCACAACTATGGCTACACCTTC.

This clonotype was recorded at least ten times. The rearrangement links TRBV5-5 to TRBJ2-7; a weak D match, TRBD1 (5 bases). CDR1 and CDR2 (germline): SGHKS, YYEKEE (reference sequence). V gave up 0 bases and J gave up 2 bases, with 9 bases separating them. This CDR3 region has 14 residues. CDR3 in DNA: TGTGCCAGCAGCTTGGCCCAGGGAACCTACGAGCAGTACTTC. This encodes CASSLAQGTYEQYF.

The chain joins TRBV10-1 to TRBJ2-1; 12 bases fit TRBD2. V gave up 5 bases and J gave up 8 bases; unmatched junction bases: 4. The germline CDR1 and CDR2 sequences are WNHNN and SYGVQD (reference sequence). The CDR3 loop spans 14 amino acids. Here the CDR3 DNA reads TGCGCCAGCAGTATACTAGCGGGAGGTGATGAGCAGTTCTTC. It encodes CASSILAGGDEQFF.

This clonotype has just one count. CDR3 residues: CASSFGSQTQYF. The DNA for the CDR3 is TGTGCCAGCAGCTTTGGGAGTCAGACCCAGTACTTC. The chain combines TRBV5-6 with TRBJ2-5, with D tentatively TRBD2 (5 bases). The CDR3 contains 12 residues. Trimming shortened V by 2 bases and J by 6 bases, and 8 bases separated the two germline ends. Germline loops: CDR1 SGHDT, CDR2 YYEEEE. Looking up the rest from reference TRBV5-6 and TRBJ2-5 gives the full variable domain: DAGVTQSPTHLIKTRGQQVTLRCSPKSGHDTVSWYQQALGQGPQFIFQYYEEEERQRGNFPDRFSGHQFPNYSSELNVNALLLGDSALYLCASSFGSQTQYFGPGTRLLVL.

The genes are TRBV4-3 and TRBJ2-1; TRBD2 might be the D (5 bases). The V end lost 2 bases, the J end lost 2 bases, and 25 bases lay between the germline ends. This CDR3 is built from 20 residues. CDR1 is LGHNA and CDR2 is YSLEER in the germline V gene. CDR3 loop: CASSQITGATGLPPYNEQFF. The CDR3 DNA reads TGCGCCAGCAGCCAAATTACCGGAGCTACCGGACTGCCCCCCTACAATGAGCAGTTCTTC.

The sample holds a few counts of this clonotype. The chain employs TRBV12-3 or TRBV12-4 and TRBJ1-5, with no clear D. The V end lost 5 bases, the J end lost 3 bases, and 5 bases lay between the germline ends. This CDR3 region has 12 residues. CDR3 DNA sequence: TGTGCCAGCAGTGCATCCAATCAGCCCCAGCATTTT. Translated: CASSASNQPQHF.

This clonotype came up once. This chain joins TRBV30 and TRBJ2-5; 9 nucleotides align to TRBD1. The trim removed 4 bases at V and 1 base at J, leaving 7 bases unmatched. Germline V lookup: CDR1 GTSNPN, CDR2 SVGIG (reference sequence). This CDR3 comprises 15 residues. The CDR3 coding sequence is TGTGCCTGGATCCCCGGACAGGGGTCCCAAGAGACCCAGTACTTC. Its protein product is CAWIPGQGSQETQYF.

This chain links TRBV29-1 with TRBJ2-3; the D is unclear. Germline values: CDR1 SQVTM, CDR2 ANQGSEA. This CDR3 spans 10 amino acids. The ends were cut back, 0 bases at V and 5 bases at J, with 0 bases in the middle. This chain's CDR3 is CSVEEDTQYF. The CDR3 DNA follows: TGCAGCGTTGAAGAAGATACGCAGTATTTT.

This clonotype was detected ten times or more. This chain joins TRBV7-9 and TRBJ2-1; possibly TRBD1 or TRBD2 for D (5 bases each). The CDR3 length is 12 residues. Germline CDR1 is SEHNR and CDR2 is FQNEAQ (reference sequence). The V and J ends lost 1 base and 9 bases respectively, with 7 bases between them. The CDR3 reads CASSLGGFEQFF. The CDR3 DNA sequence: TGTGCCAGCAGCTTAGGGGGGTTTGAGCAGTTCTTC.